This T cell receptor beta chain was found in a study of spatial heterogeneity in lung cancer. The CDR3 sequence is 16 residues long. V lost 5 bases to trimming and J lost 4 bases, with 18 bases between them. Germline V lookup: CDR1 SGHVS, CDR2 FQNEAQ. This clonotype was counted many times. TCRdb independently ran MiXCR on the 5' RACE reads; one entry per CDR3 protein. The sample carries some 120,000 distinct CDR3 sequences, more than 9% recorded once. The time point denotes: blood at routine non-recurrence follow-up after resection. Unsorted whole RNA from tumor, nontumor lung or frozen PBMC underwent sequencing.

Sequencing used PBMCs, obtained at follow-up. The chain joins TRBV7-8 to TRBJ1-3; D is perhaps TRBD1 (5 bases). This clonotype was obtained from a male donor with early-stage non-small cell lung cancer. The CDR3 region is CASSPGVGPRGNTIYF. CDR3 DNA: TGTGCCAGCAGCCCTGGAGTGGGGCCCAGGGGAAACACCATATATTTT.